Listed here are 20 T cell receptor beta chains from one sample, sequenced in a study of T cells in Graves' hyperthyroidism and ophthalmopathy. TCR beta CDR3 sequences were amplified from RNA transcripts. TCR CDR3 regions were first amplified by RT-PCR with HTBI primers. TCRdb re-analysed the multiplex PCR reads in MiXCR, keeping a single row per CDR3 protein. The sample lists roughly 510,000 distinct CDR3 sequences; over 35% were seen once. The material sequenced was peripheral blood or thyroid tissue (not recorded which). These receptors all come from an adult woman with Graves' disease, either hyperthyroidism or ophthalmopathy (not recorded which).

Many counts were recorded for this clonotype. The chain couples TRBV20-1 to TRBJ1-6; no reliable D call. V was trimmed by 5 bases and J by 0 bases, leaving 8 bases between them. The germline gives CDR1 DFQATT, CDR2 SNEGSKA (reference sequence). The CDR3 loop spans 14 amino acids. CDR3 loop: CSAGLSSYNSPLHF. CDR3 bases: TGCAGTGCTGGTTTGAGCTCCTATAATTCACCCCTCCACTTT.

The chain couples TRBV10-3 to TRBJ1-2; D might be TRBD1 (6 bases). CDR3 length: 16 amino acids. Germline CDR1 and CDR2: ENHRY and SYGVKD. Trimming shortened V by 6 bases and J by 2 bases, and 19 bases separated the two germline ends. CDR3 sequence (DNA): TGTGCCATCAGCCAGTCGGACAGTCTTTTAAACTATGGCTACACCTTC. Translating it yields CAISQSDSLLNYGYTF.

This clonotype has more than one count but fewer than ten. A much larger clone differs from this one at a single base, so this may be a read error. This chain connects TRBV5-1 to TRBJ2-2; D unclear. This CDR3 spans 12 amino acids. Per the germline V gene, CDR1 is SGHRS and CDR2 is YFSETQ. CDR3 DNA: TGCGCCAGTAGGGTATCCACCAGGGAGCTGTTTTTT. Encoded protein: CASRVSTRELFF.

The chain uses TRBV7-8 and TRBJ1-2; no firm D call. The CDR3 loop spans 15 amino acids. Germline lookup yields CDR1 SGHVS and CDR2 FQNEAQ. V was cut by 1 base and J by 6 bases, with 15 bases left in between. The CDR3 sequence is CASSLDNRAGDGYTF. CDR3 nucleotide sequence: TGTGCCAGCAGCTTAGATAACCGGGCCGGAGATGGCTACACCTTC.

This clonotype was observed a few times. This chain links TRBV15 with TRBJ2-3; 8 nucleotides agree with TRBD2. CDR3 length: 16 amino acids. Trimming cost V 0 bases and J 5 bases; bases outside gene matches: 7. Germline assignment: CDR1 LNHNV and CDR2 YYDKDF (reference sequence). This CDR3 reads CATSREKAGVVDTQYF. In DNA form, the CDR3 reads TGTGCCACCAGCAGAGAAAAAGCGGGAGTGGTAGATACGCAGTATTTT.

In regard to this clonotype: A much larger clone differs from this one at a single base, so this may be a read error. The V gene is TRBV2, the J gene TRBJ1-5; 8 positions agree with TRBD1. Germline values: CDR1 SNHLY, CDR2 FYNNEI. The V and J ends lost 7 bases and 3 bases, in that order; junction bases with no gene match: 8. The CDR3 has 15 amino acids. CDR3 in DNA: TGTGCCAGCACACGACAGGGGAACCTCAATCAGCCCCAGCATTTT. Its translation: CASTRQGNLNQPQHF.

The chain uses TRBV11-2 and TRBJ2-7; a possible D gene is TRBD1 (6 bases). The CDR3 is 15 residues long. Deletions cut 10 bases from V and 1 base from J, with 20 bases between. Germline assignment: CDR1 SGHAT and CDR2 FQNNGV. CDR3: CATRRYSDRSYEQYF. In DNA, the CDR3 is TGTGCCACCCGCCGCTACTCGGACAGATCCTACGAGCAGTACTTC.

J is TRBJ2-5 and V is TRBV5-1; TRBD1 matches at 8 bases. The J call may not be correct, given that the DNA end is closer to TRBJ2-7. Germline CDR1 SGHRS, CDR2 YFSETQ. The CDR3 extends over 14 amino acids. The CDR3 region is CASSGGQGPYEQYF. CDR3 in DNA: TGCGCCAGCAGCGGCGGACAGGGTCCCTACGAGCAGTACTTC.

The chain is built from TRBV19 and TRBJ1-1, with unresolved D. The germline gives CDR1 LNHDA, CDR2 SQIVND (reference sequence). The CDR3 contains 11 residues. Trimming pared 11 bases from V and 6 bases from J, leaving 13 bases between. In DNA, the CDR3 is TGTGCCGCATGGTCGGTCGCTGAAGCTTTCTTT. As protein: CAAWSVAEAFF. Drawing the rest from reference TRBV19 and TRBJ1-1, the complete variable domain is DGGITQSPKYLFRKEGQNVTLSCEQNLNHDAMYWYRQDPGQGLRLIYYSQIVNDFQKGDIAEGYSVSREKKESFPLTVTSAQKNPTAFYLCAAWSVAEAFFGQGTRLTVV.

CDR3 nucleotides: TGTGCCATCAGTGAACGAGGGCAAATAAATTCACCCCTCCACTTT. This gives the protein CAISERGQINSPLHF. The chain joins TRBV10-3 to TRBJ1-6, with D hard to call. The CDR3 sequence is 15 residues long. Trimming cost V 3 bases and J 7 bases, with 13 bases left between them. CDR1 ENHRY and CDR2 SYGVKD come from the germline V gene.

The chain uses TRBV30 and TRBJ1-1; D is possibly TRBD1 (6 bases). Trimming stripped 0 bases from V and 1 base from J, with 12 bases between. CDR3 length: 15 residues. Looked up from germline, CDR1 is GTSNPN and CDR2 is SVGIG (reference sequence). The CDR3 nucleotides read TGTGCCTGGAGTGTACCTTGGACAGCGAACACTGAAGCTTTCTTT. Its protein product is CAWSVPWTANTEAFF.

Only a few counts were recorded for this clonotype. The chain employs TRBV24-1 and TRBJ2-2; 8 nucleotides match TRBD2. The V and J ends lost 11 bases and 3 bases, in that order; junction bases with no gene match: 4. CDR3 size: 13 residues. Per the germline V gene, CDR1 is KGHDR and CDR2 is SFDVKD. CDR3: CAIGTRDTGELFF. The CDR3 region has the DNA TGTGCCATCGGGACTAGGGACACCGGGGAGCTGTTTTTT.

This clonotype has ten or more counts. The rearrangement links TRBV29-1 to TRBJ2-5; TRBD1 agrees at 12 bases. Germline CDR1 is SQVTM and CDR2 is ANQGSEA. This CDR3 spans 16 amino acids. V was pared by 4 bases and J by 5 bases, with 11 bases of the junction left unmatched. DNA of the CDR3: TGCAGCGTTGGGACCGGGACAGGGGGCTCTAAGGAGACCCAGTACTTC. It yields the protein CSVGTGTGGSKETQYF.

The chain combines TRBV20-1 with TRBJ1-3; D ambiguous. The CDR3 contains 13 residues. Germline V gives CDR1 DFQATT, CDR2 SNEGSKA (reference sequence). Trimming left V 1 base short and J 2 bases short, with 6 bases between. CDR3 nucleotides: TGCAGTGCTAGAGCGGGAACTGGAAACACCATATATTTT. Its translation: CSARAGTGNTIYF.

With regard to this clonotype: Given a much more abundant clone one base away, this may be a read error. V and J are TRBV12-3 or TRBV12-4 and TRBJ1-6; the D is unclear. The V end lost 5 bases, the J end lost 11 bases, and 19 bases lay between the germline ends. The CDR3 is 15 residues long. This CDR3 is CASSAQSGVRPPLHF. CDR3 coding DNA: TGTGCCAGCAGTGCACAATCCGGGGTTCGTCCACCCCTCCACTTT.

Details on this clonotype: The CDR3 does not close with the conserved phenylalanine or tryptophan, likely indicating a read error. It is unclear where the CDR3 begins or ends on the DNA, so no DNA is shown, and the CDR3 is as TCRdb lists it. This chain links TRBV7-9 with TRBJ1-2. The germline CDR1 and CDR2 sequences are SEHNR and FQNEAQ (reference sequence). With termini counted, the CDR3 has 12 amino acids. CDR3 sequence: CASSLALAGNTY.

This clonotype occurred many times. The CDR3 loop is CASSVRGYAFF. The DNA of the CDR3 is TGTGCCAGCAGCGTCAGAGGTTATGCTTTCTTT. The chain uses TRBV9 and TRBJ1-1; D remains ambiguous. Between the trimmed V and J ends, which lost 2 bases and 11 bases, there was a span of 10 bases. Looked up from germline, CDR1 is SGDLS and CDR2 is YYNGEE. The CDR3 sequence is 11 residues long.

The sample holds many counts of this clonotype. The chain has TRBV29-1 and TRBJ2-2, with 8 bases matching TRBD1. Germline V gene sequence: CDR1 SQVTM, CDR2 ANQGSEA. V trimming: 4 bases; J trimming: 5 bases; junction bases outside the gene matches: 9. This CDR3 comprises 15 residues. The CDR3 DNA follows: TGCAGCGTTGGGAGGGGAACAGGGGGGACCGGGGAGCTGTTTTTT. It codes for CSVGRGTGGTGELFF.

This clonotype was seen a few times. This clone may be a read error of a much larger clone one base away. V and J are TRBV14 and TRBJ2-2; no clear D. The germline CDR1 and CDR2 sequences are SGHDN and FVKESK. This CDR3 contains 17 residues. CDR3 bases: TGTACCAGCAGCCACTTAACCGGTAGGGCGAACACCGGGGAGCTGTTTTTT. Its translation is CTSSHLTGRANTGELFF.

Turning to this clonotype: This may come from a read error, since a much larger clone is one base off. Here the CDR3 reads CSAGNRGRKLREQHF. DNA for the CDR3: TGCAGTGCGGGGAACAGGGGGCGTAAATTGAGGGAGCAGCACTTC. The chain links TRBV20-1 to TRBJ2-7; 9 bases align to TRBD1. This CDR3 spans 15 amino acids. Per germline, CDR1 DFQATT and CDR2 SNEGSKA (reference sequence).